This entry lists 30 T cell receptor beta chains sequenced from one sample in a study of cytomegalovirus exposure and HLA in healthy donors. Researchers ran the PCR with 60 Vbeta and 13 Jbeta primers. Using immunoSEQ multiplex PCR, the repertoire was profiled, and TCRdb retains in-frame clones only, with some absent. The sample holds about 130,000 clones, approximately 82% seen once. The sequenced sample consisted of PBMCs. The receptors were sampled from a woman between 18 and 30 years old in good health and CMV-seropositive.

The chain joins TRBV6-1 to TRBJ1-2, with 9 nucleotides matching TRBD1. The CDR3 sequence is 15 residues long. The ends lost 1 base at V and 7 bases at J; junction bases unmatched: 7. Germline CDR1 and CDR2: MNHNS and SASEGT. This CDR3 reads CASSEELQGARGYTF. CDR3 sequence (DNA): TGTGCCAGCAGTGAAGAGCTACAGGGGGCGCGTGGCTACACCTTC.

V is TRBV5-4 and J is TRBJ2-3; 8 bases line up with TRBD2. V lost 0 bases, J lost 6 bases, and 6 bases stayed unmatched. Germline assignment: CDR1 SGHNT and CDR2 YYREEE (reference sequence). The CDR3 covers 15 residues. DNA of the CDR3: TGTGCCAGCAGCTTGGATCGGGGGGGCCCGGATACGCAGTATTTT. The encoded protein is CASSLDRGGPDTQYF. Full variable domain (rest looked up from reference TRBV5-4 and TRBJ2-3): ETGVTQSPTHLIKTRGQQVTLRCSSQSGHNTVSWYQQALGQGPQFIFQYYREEENGRGNFPPRFSGLQFPNYSSELNVNALELDDSALYLCASSLDRGGPDTQYFGPGTRLTVL.

The rearrangement links TRBV6-6 to TRBJ1-6, with 9 bases aligning to TRBD1. J lost 7 bases, V lost 4 bases, and 8 bases had no gene match. CDR1 is MNHNY and CDR2 is SVGAGI in the germline V gene (reference sequence). The CDR3 is 16 residues long. CDR3 sequence: CASSWGGQGGNSPLHF. The CDR3 DNA follows: TGTGCCAGCAGTTGGGGGGGACAGGGTGGGAATTCACCCCTCCACTTT.

The count of this clone is one. The chain recombines TRBV27 with TRBJ1-2; 9 bases fit TRBD1. The germline CDR1 and CDR2 sequences are MNHEY and SMNVEV (reference sequence). With V trimmed by 1 base and J by 1 base, 7 bases remained unmatched. CDR3 size: 17 residues. The CDR3 nucleotides read TGTGCCAGCAGTTTATTCAGGGGGGGACAGGGTAACTATGGCTACACCTTC. Its protein product is CASSLFRGGQGNYGYTF.

The gene calls are TRBV4-1 and TRBJ2-7; TRBD2 matches 9 bases. From germline, CDR1 is MGHRA and CDR2 YSYEKL. The length of the CDR3 is 15 residues. Unmatched junction bases numbered 3, after V lost 2 bases and J lost 1 base. CDR3: CASSQPTSGSYEQYF. The CDR3 nucleotides are TGCGCCAGCAGCCAACCGACTAGCGGTTCCTACGAGCAGTACTTC.

The chain is built from TRBV10-3 and TRBJ2-2; possible D gene TRBD2, 8 bases. CDR3 length equals 15 residues. V shed 7 bases and J shed 5 bases, with 17 bases lying between them. Germline V gene data show CDR1 as ENHRY and CDR2 as SYGVKD. The CDR3 sequence: CAITGGTAETGELFF. The CDR3 bases are TGTGCCATCACGGGAGGGACAGCAGAAACCGGGGAGCTGTTTTTT.

The CDR3 protein is CAKRQGAGEQYF. The CDR3 coding sequence is TGTGCCAAGAGACAGGGGGCCGGCGAGCAGTACTTC. The chain is built from TRBV10-3 and TRBJ2-7; TRBD1 aligns across 10 bases. CDR3 size: 12 residues. Germline V gene sequence: CDR1 ENHRY, CDR2 SYGVKD. The junction had 6 bases not matched to a gene; V was cut back by 10 bases and J by 6 bases.

The V gene is TRBV4-1, the J gene TRBJ2-2, with 8 bases identical to TRBD2. Germline trimming cut 0 bases from V and 3 bases from J; bases unmatched to any gene: 3. Germline V gene sequence: CDR1 MGHRA, CDR2 YSYEKL. There are 16 residues in the CDR3. The chain's CDR3 is CASSQDPSGYTGELFF. The CDR3 coding sequence is TGCGCCAGCAGCCAAGATCCTAGCGGGTACACCGGGGAGCTGTTTTTT.

The V and J genes are TRBV19 and TRBJ1-1; 7 nucleotides match TRBD1. Germline V gene sequence: CDR1 LNHDA, CDR2 SQIVND (reference sequence). The CDR3 is made up of 15 amino acids. Trimming took 1 base from V and 1 from J; bases not matched to a gene: 3. The CDR3 coding sequence is TGTGCCAGTAGTATAGTAGGGACAGCGAACACTGAAGCTTTCTTT. Translated: CASSIVGTANTEAFF.

The chain links TRBV7-9 to TRBJ2-7, with TRBD1 matching over 8 bases. CDR3 length: 12 amino acids. J lost 5 bases, V lost 9 bases, and 6 bases had no gene match. Germline V lookup: CDR1 SEHNR, CDR2 FQNEAQ (reference sequence). The CDR3 bases are TGTGCCAGTGGACAGGGTCTGAACGAGCAGTACTTC. Encoded protein: CASGQGLNEQYF.

This sequence joins TRBV2 and TRBJ1-2, with TRBD1 identical over 8 bases. The germline gives CDR1 SNHLY, CDR2 FYNNEI. CDR3 length: 17 amino acids. Trimming took 8 bases from V and 4 from J; bases not matched to a gene: 18. The CDR3 loop is CASLVVAGTGAPYGYTF. The CDR3, as DNA: TGTGCCAGCCTGGTTGTGGCTGGGACAGGCGCGCCCTATGGCTACACCTTC.

V usage is TRBV6-5 and J usage is TRBJ1-1, with D unresolved. V was trimmed by 0 bases and J by 5 bases, leaving 13 bases between them. The CDR3 is 15 amino acids. Looked up from germline, CDR1 is MNHEY and CDR2 is SVGAGI. The CDR3 protein is CASSYSGRTGTEAFF. CDR3 nucleotides: TGTGCCAGCAGTTACTCGGGTAGGACTGGGACTGAAGCTTTCTTT.

V usage is TRBV7-2 and J usage is TRBJ2-5, with TRBD2 matching over 12 bases. The V and J ends lost 3 bases and 5 bases, in that order; junction bases with no gene match: 1. Germline V gene sequence: CDR1 SGHTA, CDR2 FQGNSA. The CDR3 totals 14 residues. The CDR3 nucleotides read TGTGCCAGCAGCTTTGGGACTAGCGGGGAGACCCAGTACTTC. As protein: CASSFGTSGETQYF.

V gene TRBV30 combines with J gene TRBJ2-7, with D possibly matching TRBD2 (5 bases). This CDR3 is built from 13 residues. Germline CDR1 and CDR2: GTSNPN and SVGIG (reference sequence). The ends were cut back, 2 bases at V and 0 bases at J, with 8 bases in the middle. DNA for the CDR3: TGTGCCTGGAGTAAAGGGAGCTCCTACGAGCAGTACTTC. Encoded protein: CAWSKGSSYEQYF.

The rearrangement links TRBV7-2 to TRBJ2-7, with TRBD2 identical over 10 bases. There are 16 residues in the CDR3. V trimming: 2 bases; J trimming: 1 base; junction bases outside the gene matches: 5. Germline CDR1 is SGHTA and CDR2 is FQGNSA. The chain's CDR3 is CASSLSGTSASYEQYF. The CDR3, as DNA: TGTGCCAGCAGCTTATCCGGGACTAGCGCGTCCTACGAGCAGTACTTC.

The rearrangement links TRBV9 to TRBJ1-5; 7 bases line up with TRBD1. With V trimmed by 4 bases and J by 6 bases, 7 bases remained unmatched. The CDR3 totals 14 residues. Germline lookup yields CDR1 SGDLS and CDR2 YYNGEE. The CDR3 spells CASSPSDRAQPQHF. In DNA form, the CDR3 reads TGTGCCAGCAGCCCCTCCGACAGGGCTCAGCCCCAGCATTTT.

The chain joins TRBV7-9 to TRBJ2-3; no reliable D call. This CDR3 spans 13 amino acids. Per germline, CDR1 SEHNR and CDR2 FQNEAQ (reference sequence). V was shortened by 4 bases and J by 5 bases, with 10 bases between the two germline ends. The CDR3 loop reads CASSSHAVDTQYF. CDR3 DNA: TGTGCCAGCAGCTCGCATGCGGTAGATACGCAGTATTTT.

The J gene is TRBJ2-5, the V gene TRBV7-9; 9 nucleotides align to TRBD1. The CDR3 is made up of 14 amino acids. The germline V gene encodes CDR1 SEHNR and CDR2 FQNEAQ (reference sequence). V was pared by 6 bases and J by 7 bases, with 9 bases of the junction left unmatched. CDR3: CASSGTGRLGTQYF. The CDR3 nucleotides read TGTGCCAGCAGTGGGACAGGGAGATTGGGGACCCAGTACTTC.

Regarding this clone: The sample holds other DNA sequences that translate to the same CDR3. The genes are TRBV7-9 and TRBJ2-7, with 7 positions matching TRBD2. Germline V gene sequence: CDR1 SEHNR, CDR2 FQNEAQ (reference sequence). The V segment lost 4 bases and the J segment 2 bases; nucleotides outside the gene matches: 5. The CDR3 sequence is 14 residues long. CDR3 bases: TGTGCCAGCAGCTCCGGACTAGTGGCCTACGAGCAGTACTTC. Translated, it gives CASSSGLVAYEQYF. Full variable domain (rest looked up from reference TRBV7-9 and TRBJ2-7): DTGVSQNPRHKITKRGQNVTFRCDPISEHNRLYWYRQTLGQGPEFLTYFQNEAQLEKSRLLSDRFSAERPKGSFSTLEIQRTEQGDSAMYLCASSSGLVAYEQYFGPGTRLTVT.

The CDR3 sequence is CAISDAGGRYNEQFF. As DNA, the CDR3 is TGTGCCATCAGTGATGCGGGGGGGCGATACAATGAGCAGTTCTTC. The genes are TRBV10-3 and TRBJ2-1, with 9 bases identical to TRBD2. Per the germline V gene, CDR1 is ENHRY and CDR2 is SYGVKD. The junction had 4 bases not matched to a gene; V was cut back by 3 bases and J by 4 bases. The CDR3 covers 15 residues.

The gene calls are TRBV11-1 and TRBJ1-1; D is uncertain. Germline V lookup: CDR1 SGHAT, CDR2 FQDESV (reference sequence). The CDR3 contains 13 residues. V was shortened by 1 base and J by 8 bases, with 11 bases between the two germline ends. Here the CDR3 DNA reads TGTGCCAGCAGCTTAGGTCCCACAACAGAAGCTTTCTTT. This encodes CASSLGPTTEAFF. The entire variable domain, with the rest obtained from reference TRBV11-1 and TRBJ1-1, is as follows: EAEVAQSPRYKITEKSQAVAFWCDPISGHATLYWYRQILGQGPELLVQFQDESVVDDSQLPKDRFSAERLKGVDSTLKIQPAELGDSAMYLCASSLGPTTEAFFGQGTRLTVV.

V and J are TRBV6-1 and TRBJ1-1; 7 nucleotides align to TRBD1. This CDR3 comprises 16 residues. The junction had 10 bases not matched to a gene; V was cut back by 2 bases and J by 4 bases. Per germline, CDR1 MNHNS and CDR2 SASEGT. In DNA form, the CDR3 reads TGTGCCAGCAGTGAAAGGTATAGGACAGGTAGCACTGAAGCTTTCTTT. Protein: CASSERYRTGSTEAFF.

The chain joins TRBV10-3 to TRBJ1-5; tentative D call: TRBD1 (6 bases). V lost 6 bases to trimming and J lost 6 bases, with 12 bases between them. Germline CDR1 is ENHRY and CDR2 is SYGVKD. The CDR3 is 13 amino acids. The CDR3 reads CAISNRETQPQHF. CDR3 nucleotides: TGTGCCATCAGCAACAGGGAGACTCAGCCCCAGCATTTT.

This chain joins TRBV6-5 and TRBJ2-7, with D unclear. Germline CDR1 is MNHEY and CDR2 is SVGAGI. The V and J ends lost 2 bases and 2 bases respectively, with 10 bases between them. This CDR3 is 14 amino acids long. CDR3 protein: CASSYTPFTYEQYF. The CDR3 DNA reads TGTGCCAGCAGTTACACACCCTTTACCTACGAGCAGTACTTC.

The V gene is TRBV19, the J gene TRBJ2-7, with TRBD2 matching 9 bases. Trimming took 8 bases from V and 3 from J; bases not matched to a gene: 5. The CDR3 is 13 amino acids. In germline, CDR1 is LNHDA, CDR2 SQIVND (reference sequence). The CDR3, as DNA: TGTGCCAGTGGCGGGGGGGGTGACTACGAGCAGTACTTC. This encodes CASGGGGDYEQYF.

The gene calls are TRBV2 and TRBJ1-2; maybe TRBD1 (5 bases). This CDR3 has 13 amino acids. V shed 6 bases and J shed 3 bases, with 11 bases lying between them. In germline, CDR1 is SNHLY, CDR2 FYNNEI. This CDR3 is CASRSRVDYGYTF. The CDR3, as DNA: TGTGCCAGCAGAAGCAGGGTCGACTATGGCTACACCTTC.

CDR3 nucleotides: TGTGCCAGCAGCAGGCAGGGGGACACAGATACGCAGTATTTT. Its translation: CASSRQGDTDTQYF. The chain carries TRBV5-4 and TRBJ2-3; TRBD1 matches at 7 bases. CDR1 SGHNT and CDR2 YYREEE come from the germline V gene (reference sequence). The CDR3 runs to 14 residues. Germline trimming cut 4 bases from V and 2 bases from J; bases unmatched to any gene: 4.

This sequence joins TRBV4-1 and TRBJ2-5; D possibly corresponds to TRBD2 (6 bases). V was cut by 0 bases and J by 5 bases, with 10 bases left in between. The CDR3 is 14 amino acids. Germline CDR1 reads MGHRA; CDR2 reads YSYEKL. The CDR3 spells CASSQDAGLETQYF. The CDR3 DNA is TGCGCCAGCAGCCAAGATGCGGGGTTGGAGACCCAGTACTTC.

V and J are TRBV5-8 and TRBJ2-4, with 7 bases aligning to TRBD1. Germline V lookup: CDR1 SGHTS, CDR2 YDEGEE. This CDR3 is built from 15 residues. Trimming removed 4 bases from V and 2 bases from J; junction bases left unmatched: 6. CDR3 nucleotide sequence: TGTGCCAGCAGCACAACGGACAGGTCCAAAAACATTCAGTACTTC. This sequence encodes CASSTTDRSKNIQYF.

The chain links TRBV11-3 to TRBJ2-2; no definite D call. Germline loops: CDR1 SGHNT, CDR2 YENEEA. V lost 2 bases and J 6 bases, leaving 4 bases between the germline ends. This CDR3 comprises 12 residues. CDR3 DNA sequence: TGTGCCAGCAGCTTACGTGCCGGGGAGCTGTTTTTT. Protein sequence: CASSLRAGELFF.